The 29 T cell receptor beta chains reported below all come from one sample, sequenced in a study of control samples from healthy donors and cancer patients. Profiled with immunoSEQ multiplex PCR; TCRdb holds only in-frame clones, not every one. The table has some 71,000 clones, roughly 89% seen once. Sequencing was carried out using PBMCs. The receptor source for this set is a man aged 55 to 70 with colorectal cancer.

The V call is TRBV18, the J call TRBJ2-5; D is uncertain. Germline V lookup: CDR1 KGHSH, CDR2 LQKENI. V lost 0 bases to trimming and J lost 5 bases, with 13 bases between them. The CDR3 contains 15 residues. DNA of the CDR3: TGTGCCAGCTCACCACCAACAGCCCTACCGGAGACCCAGTACTTC. Translating it yields CASSPPTALPETQYF. Complete variable domain (other parts from reference TRBV18 and TRBJ2-5): NAGVMQNPRHLVRRRGQEARLRCSPMKGHSHVYWYRQLPEEGLKFMVYLQKENIIDESGMPKERFSAEFPKEGPSILRIQQVVRGDSAAYFCASSPPTALPETQYFGPGTRLLVL.

The chain recombines TRBV28 with TRBJ1-6; unclear D gene. V was cut by 4 bases and J by 10 bases, with 20 bases left in between. Germline values: CDR1 MDHEN, CDR2 SYDVKM. This CDR3 region has 16 residues. CDR3 nucleotide sequence: TGTGCCAGCAGTTCCGGGTCTACCGGGTCGGGATCACCCCTCCACTTT. Its protein is CASSSGSTGSGSPLHF.

This clone was picked up a small number of times. This chain links TRBV19 with TRBJ2-3; 9 nucleotides line up with TRBD2. In germline, CDR1 is LNHDA, CDR2 SQIVND (reference sequence). Unmatched junction bases numbered 3, after V lost 4 bases and J lost 1 base. CDR3 length equals 15 residues. CDR3 region: CASSRSGGRTDTQYF. CDR3 nucleotide sequence: TGTGCCAGTAGTAGGAGCGGGGGGCGCACAGATACGCAGTATTTT.

The J gene is TRBJ2-3, the V gene TRBV28; D remains ambiguous. Germline CDR1 MDHEN, CDR2 SYDVKM. This CDR3 has 15 residues. V was pared by 5 bases and J by 9 bases, with 21 bases between. The CDR3 nucleotides read TGTGCCAGCAGTCCCCTGGCAGTCCGGGTCCCAACGCAGTATTTT. It is translated as CASSPLAVRVPTQYF.

The chain joins TRBV7-2 to TRBJ2-3, with 8 positions matching TRBD2. Trimming cost V 7 bases and J 5 bases; bases outside gene matches: 11. This CDR3 comprises 15 residues. The V gene's germline CDR1 is SGHTA and CDR2 FQGNSA. The CDR3 DNA reads as TGTGCCAGCAACGATAGCGGGAAAAGGGGAGATACGCAGTATTTT. Amino acids: CASNDSGKRGDTQYF. The full variable domain, in which reference TRBV7-2 and TRBJ2-3 provide the parts outside the CDR3, is GAGVSQSPSNKVTEKGKDVELRCDPISGHTALYWYRQSLGQGLEFLIYFQGNSAPDKSGLPSDRFSAERTGGSVSTLTIQRTQQEDSAVYLCASNDSGKRGDTQYFGPGTRLTVL.

This clone appeared a single time. CDR3 sequence: CAWSSTGVWSPYGYTF. CDR3 nucleotides: TGTGCCTGGAGTTCCACAGGGGTGTGGAGCCCCTATGGCTACACCTTC. This sequence joins TRBV30 and TRBJ1-2, with TRBD1 identical over 7 bases. Germline V gene lookup returns CDR1 GTSNPN and CDR2 SVGIG (reference sequence). V lost 2 bases to trimming and J lost 4 bases; unmatched junction nucleotides: 13. The CDR3 spans 16 residues.

V and J are TRBV5-1 and TRBJ2-4; 15 nucleotides line up with TRBD2. Trimming cost V 4 bases and J 0 bases; bases outside gene matches: 8. The CDR3 extends over 19 amino acids. Germline V gives CDR1 SGHRS, CDR2 YFSETQ. The CDR3 region is CASSPPGLAGGVAKNIQYF. The CDR3, as DNA: TGCGCCAGCAGCCCTCCCGGACTAGCGGGGGGGGTAGCCAAAAACATTCAGTACTTC. Variable domain in full (rest from reference TRBV5-1 and TRBJ2-4): KAGVTQTPRYLIKTRGQQVTLSCSPISGHRSVSWYQQTPGQGLQFLFEYFSETQRNKGNFPGRFSGRQFSNSRSEMNVSTLELGDSALYLCASSPPGLAGGVAKNIQYFGAGTRLSVL.

The chain links TRBV7-8 to TRBJ2-3, with D possibly being TRBD2 (6 bases). Germline V CDR1 and CDR2: SGHVS, FQNEAQ. Trimming stripped 5 bases from V and 2 bases from J, with 11 bases between. This CDR3 has 14 residues. The CDR3 DNA sequence: TGTGCCAGCAGCCGCGGGGCAGACACAGATACGCAGTATTTT. It codes for CASSRGADTDTQYF.

The rearrangement links TRBV18 to TRBJ1-1; D remains ambiguous. This CDR3 is 16 amino acids long. V was cut by 3 bases and J by 1 base, with 15 bases left in between. CDR1 is KGHSH and CDR2 is LQKENI in the germline V gene. CDR3 protein: CASSPRTEARNTEAFF. CDR3 in DNA: TGTGCCAGCTCACCCCGGACGGAAGCCAGGAACACTGAAGCTTTCTTT.

The V and J genes are TRBV14 and TRBJ2-1; D perhaps matches TRBD2 (7 bases). The CDR3 is 15 amino acids. Germline values: CDR1 SGHDN, CDR2 FVKESK. V was shortened by 1 base and J by 16 bases, with 23 bases between the two germline ends. The CDR3 region is CASSQGGPRGAVSFF. CDR3 bases: TGTGCCAGCAGCCAAGGGGGGCCCCGGGGGGCCGTTTCTTTCTTC.

V and J are TRBV19 and TRBJ1-1; D is undetermined. CDR1 and CDR2 (germline): LNHDA, SQIVND (reference sequence). This CDR3 is built from 16 residues. The germline V and J ends were trimmed by 7 bases and 3 bases, with 21 bases remaining between them. This CDR3 is CASMQRQLKEDTEAFF. CDR3 DNA sequence: TGTGCCAGTATGCAGCGGCAGCTTAAGGAGGACACTGAAGCTTTCTTT.

The chain joins TRBV7-2 to TRBJ2-1; no reliable D call. Germline V lookup: CDR1 SGHTA, CDR2 FQGNSA. This CDR3 has 16 amino acids. The V and J ends lost 0 bases and 5 bases respectively, with 14 bases between them. For the CDR3, the DNA is TGTGCCAGCAGCTTAGCGTCCTCCCTTAGGGACAATGAGCAGTTCTTC. Its translation is CASSLASSLRDNEQFF.

The rearrangement uses TRBV28 and TRBJ2-1; D not certain. From germline, CDR1 is MDHEN and CDR2 SYDVKM. The CDR3 runs 10 residues. The V end was cut by 6 bases, the J end by 3 bases, with 0 bases between. The CDR3 region is CASSYNEQFF. DNA for the CDR3: TGTGCCAGCAGCTACAATGAGCAGTTCTTC.

The chain combines TRBV9 with TRBJ1-2; D gene ambiguous. The V end was cut by 5 bases, the J end by 5 bases, with 10 bases between. Germline-derived CDR1 and CDR2 are SGDLS and YYNGEE. The CDR3 is made up of 12 amino acids. CDR3 DNA sequence: TGTGCCAGCAGTGGGGTAGGATATGGCTACACCTTC. It yields the protein CASSGVGYGYTF.

The V call is TRBV6-2 or TRBV6-3, the J call TRBJ2-7; D may correspond to TRBD1 or TRBD2 (5 bases each). The CDR3 contains 11 residues. V shed 2 bases and J shed 11 bases, with 10 bases lying between them. CDR1 MNHEY and CDR2 SVGEGT come from the germline V gene. For the CDR3, the DNA is TGTGCCAGCAGTTACGGTTTGGGGGAGTACTTC. Translation: CASSYGLGEYF.

This chain connects TRBV20-1 to TRBJ1-2; 7 bases match TRBD1. CDR1 is DFQATT and CDR2 is SNEGSKA in the germline V gene (reference sequence). This CDR3 contains 14 residues. With 3 bases clipped from V and 4 bases from J, the junction kept 8 bases outside the gene matches. Written as DNA, the CDR3 is TGCAGTGCTAGTCAGGGGGGGTCTAGCTATGGCTACACCTTC. Protein product: CSASQGGSSYGYTF.

The rearrangement joins TRBV3-1 (or the pseudogene TRBV3-2) to TRBJ1-4; 7 nucleotides match TRBD1. Germline V CDR1 and CDR2: LGHDT, YNNKEL (reference sequence). V was clipped by 4 bases and J by 5 bases; unmatched bases: 10. The CDR3 totals 16 residues. The CDR3 sequence is CASSPSGQAPNEKLFF. The CDR3 nucleotides read TGTGCCAGCAGCCCGTCCGGACAGGCGCCAAATGAAAAACTGTTTTTT.

This clone was seen just once. This sequence joins TRBV28 and TRBJ2-5; D may be TRBD2 (6 bases). V lost 4 bases and J 0 bases, leaving 6 bases between the germline ends. Germline V lookup: CDR1 MDHEN, CDR2 SYDVKM. The CDR3 extends over 13 amino acids. CDR3 sequence: CASSWGDQETQYF. CDR3 DNA: TGTGCCAGCAGTTGGGGGGACCAAGAGACCCAGTACTTC.

The V call is TRBV6-2 or TRBV6-3, the J call TRBJ2-5, with 15 bases that match TRBD2. V trimming: 0 bases; J trimming: 4 bases; junction bases outside the gene matches: 9. Germline V gene sequence: CDR1 MNHEY, CDR2 SVGEGT. The CDR3 covers 19 residues. In DNA form, the CDR3 reads TGTGCCAGCAGTTACTCCGGGACTAGCGGGGGGCGACCCCTAGAGACCCAGTACTTC. This codes for CASSYSGTSGGRPLETQYF.

The chain combines TRBV3-1 (or the pseudogene TRBV3-2) with TRBJ2-7; the D gene could be TRBD1 or TRBD2 (6 bases each). The CDR3 is made up of 17 amino acids. Germline lookup yields CDR1 LGHDT and CDR2 YNNKEL (reference sequence). Trimming removed 4 bases from V and 2 bases from J, with 21 bases in between. The CDR3 bases are TGTGCCAGCAGCCCCTATAGTGGGGGGCTGGTAACCTACGAGCAGTACTTC. As protein: CASSPYSGGLVTYEQYF.

J is TRBJ1-1 and V is TRBV5-1; weak D call: TRBD1 (6 bases). CDR1 and CDR2 (germline): SGHRS, YFSETQ. The CDR3 extends over 16 amino acids. Deletions cut 0 bases from V and 3 bases from J, with 15 bases between. The CDR3 loop is CASSLVWGRQDTEAFF. CDR3 nucleotide sequence: TGCGCCAGCAGCTTGGTTTGGGGGCGCCAGGACACTGAAGCTTTCTTT.

CDR3 region: CASSQPTSSAYNEQFF. CDR3 DNA: TGCGCCAGCAGCCAACCGACTAGTTCCGCCTACAATGAGCAGTTCTTC. V gene TRBV4-1 combines with J gene TRBJ2-1, with D possibly matching TRBD2 (6 bases). Trimming removed 2 bases at V and 2 bases at J, with 13 bases between. This CDR3 has 16 amino acids. Germline V CDR1 and CDR2: MGHRA, YSYEKL.

The chain recombines TRBV5-1 with TRBJ1-2, with D possibly TRBD1 on 5 matching bases. V lost 2 bases and J 7 bases, leaving 18 bases between the germline ends. The CDR3 consists of 15 residues. Germline assignment: CDR1 SGHRS and CDR2 YFSETQ. This CDR3 is CASSLGDVGSFGYTF. CDR3 DNA: TGCGCCAGCAGCTTAGGGGACGTAGGCTCATTTGGCTACACCTTC.

This chain links TRBV6-2 or TRBV6-3 with TRBJ2-3; D is unresolved. The CDR3 sequence is 16 residues long. CDR1 and CDR2 (germline): MNHEY, SVGEGT. V was shortened by 2 bases and J by 4 bases, with 16 bases between the two germline ends. CDR3: CASSYDRARWSDTQYF. The CDR3 nucleotides are TGTGCCAGCAGTTACGACCGGGCGAGGTGGTCAGATACGCAGTATTTT.

The chain employs TRBV7-9 and TRBJ1-2; D gene unclear. V was pared by 4 bases and J by 4 bases, with 10 bases between. CDR3 size: 13 residues. Germline V gene lookup returns CDR1 SEHNR and CDR2 FQNEAQ (reference sequence). CDR3 protein: CASSSDQAYGYTF. In DNA form, the CDR3 reads TGTGCCAGCAGCTCAGACCAGGCCTATGGCTACACCTTC.

J is TRBJ1-6 and V is TRBV5-1, with 7 nucleotides matching TRBD1. V shed 3 bases and J 8 bases; nucleotides not matched to a gene: 11. Germline V gene sequence: CDR1 SGHRS, CDR2 YFSETQ. The CDR3 totals 16 residues. The CDR3 DNA reads TGCGCCAGCAGCTCGGCCCCAGGGGGAATTGATTCACCCCTCCACTTT. It translates to CASSSAPGGIDSPLHF.

The genes are TRBV5-8 and TRBJ2-7; D is unresolved. Looked up from germline, CDR1 is SGHTS and CDR2 is YDEGEE. V was shortened by 4 bases and J by 4 bases, with 6 bases between the two germline ends. CDR3 length: 11 amino acids. Here the CDR3 reads CASSRSYEQYF. CDR3 DNA: TGTGCCAGCAGCCGGAGTTACGAGCAGTACTTC.

The chain couples TRBV11-2 to TRBJ2-5, with a possible D match to TRBD1 (6 bases). Trimming pared 5 bases from V and 2 bases from J, leaving 18 bases between. Germline CDR1 SGHAT, CDR2 FQNNGV. CDR3 size: 16 residues. In nucleotides, the CDR3 is TGTGCCAGCAGCACCTCGACAGGAAGGGGGCAAGAGACCCAGTACTTC. Its protein product is CASSTSTGRGQETQYF.

V gene TRBV5-8 combines with J gene TRBJ1-2; the D gene is possibly TRBD1 (6 bases). Germline CDR1 SGHTS, CDR2 YDEGEE. CDR3 length equals 15 residues. V dropped 0 bases and J dropped 10 bases, with 19 bases sitting between them. In nucleotides, the CDR3 is TGTGCCAGCAGCTTGGGTTCGGCGGGGGCGTCGGTCTACACCTTC. Encoded protein: CASSLGSAGASVYTF.